This T cell receptor beta chain was recorded in a study of early T cells in non-severe SARS-CoV-2 infection. The CDR3 consists of 14 residues. With V trimmed by 7 bases and J by 6 bases, 9 bases remained unmatched. In germline, CDR1 is PRHDT, CDR2 FYEKMQ (reference sequence). TCRdb redid the calling of the 5' RACE reads with MiXCR, one entry per CDR3 protein. This sample has 90,000 to 120,000 distinct CDR3 sequences; over 8.5% occur once, and the top ten carry about 7.6%. The chain carries TRBV13 and TRBJ2-1, with 7 bases aligning to TRBD2. The specimen was whole blood. The TCR sequence derives from an adult who was a healthcare worker with PCR-confirmed SARS-CoV-2 infection or an uninfected control (not recorded which). The CDR3 DNA reads TGTGCCAGCACCCCCGCGGGGGAGGTCAATGAGCAGTTCTTC. Protein product: CASTPAGEVNEQFF. Complete variable domain (other parts from reference TRBV13 and TRBJ2-1): AAGVIQSPRHLIKEKRETATLKCYPIPRHDTVYWYQQGPGQDPQFLISFYEKMQSDKGSIPDRFSAQQFSDYHSELNMSSLELGDSALYFCASTPAGEVNEQFFGPGTRLTVL.